A selection of T cell receptor beta chains follows, all from one sample in a study of cytomegalovirus exposure and HLA in healthy donors. The protocol was immunoSEQ multiplex PCR, while the TCRdb copy is restricted to in-frame clones and leaves out a portion. In the table there are tens of thousands of clones, more than 65% of which are singletons. Sequenced material: PBMCs. The receptors originated from a girl between 2 and 10 years old in good health and CMV-seropositive. The CDR3 runs from the conserved cysteine through the conserved F or W. The D gene is left open where the match is weak. Clone size, where shown, is once, few, many, or a class for clones that have expanded.

TRBJ1-5 NA TRBV7-2 TRBD1 CASSATDRGMDQPQHF TGTGCCAGCAGCGCTACGGACAGGGGAATGGATCAGCCCCAGCATTTT
TRBJ1-1 few TRBV19 NA CATRLTANTEAFF TGTGCCACAAGACTGACAGCGAACACTGAAGCTTTCTTT
TRBJ1-3 few TRBV29-1 NA CSVTQGFFGNTIYF TGCAGCGTCACGCAGGGTTTTTTCGGAAACACCATATATTTT
TRBJ1-4 NA TRBV5-5 NA CASSLKSVDRDNEKLFF TGTGCCAGCAGCTTGAAGTCAGTCGACAGAGATAATGAAAAACTGTTTTTT
TRBJ1-1 few TRBV6-5 TRBD1 CAIRDRGRTEAFF TGTGCCATCCGTGACAGGGGGCGCACTGAAGCTTTCTTT
TRBJ1-1 NA TRBV7-9 NA CASSFEQIEAFF TGTGCCAGCAGCTTTGAACAGATTGAAGCTTTCTTT
TRBJ2-5 NA TRBV9 NA CASSVAAVSQETQYF TGTGCCAGCAGCGTAGCTGCGGTAAGCCAAGAGACCCAGTACTTC
TRBJ2-1 NA TRBV19 TRBD2 CASSTARGVSYNEQFF TGTGCCAGTAGTACAGCCCGGGGGGTATCCTACAATGAGCAGTTCTTC
TRBJ1-1 once TRBV4-1 NA CASSPRRGPGNTEAFF TGCGCCAGCAGCCCCCGGCGAGGGCCTGGGAACACTGAAGCTTTCTTT
TRBJ2-7 NA TRBV28 NA CASSHQGYGAYEQYF TGTGCCAGCAGCCACCAGGGATATGGGGCCTACGAGCAGTACTTC
TRBJ2-7 NA TRBV4-2 NA CASSTYLEQYF TGTGCCAGCAGCACATATCTCGAGCAGTACTTC
TRBJ1-1 NA TRBV25-1 TRBD1 CASSVGRGEAFF TGTGCCAGCAGTGTAGGCAGGGGGGAAGCTTTCTTT
TRBJ1-4 NA TRBV4-3 TRBD1 CASSLTRTGTNEKLFF TGCGCCAGCAGCCTCACTAGGACAGGTACTAATGAAAAACTGTTTTTT
TRBJ2-1 once TRBV5-8 TRBD2 CASSADVASGSYEQFF TGTGCCAGCAGCGCAGACGTCGCTAGCGGGAGCTATGAGCAGTTCTTC
TRBJ1-4 NA TRBV5-1 NA CASSRQAMEKLFF TGCGCCAGCAGCCGGCAGGCAATGGAAAAACTGTTTTTT
TRBJ2-3 NA TRBV6-4 NA CASSANRVGTQYF TGTGCCAGCAGCGCAAACAGGGTTGGTACGCAGTATTTT
TRBJ1-1 NA TRBV19 TRBD1 CASSTHRGPNTEAFF TGTGCCAGTAGTACCCACAGGGGGCCTAACACTGAAGCTTTCTTT
TRBJ2-4 NA TRBV2 NA CASLRGNIQYF TGTGCCAGCCTTAGGGGAAACATTCAGTACTTC
TRBJ1-1 NA TRBV5-1 TRBD1 CASSSRGVNTEAFF TGCGCCAGCAGCTCCAGGGGGGTGAACACTGAAGCTTTCTTT
TRBJ1-1 NA TRBV4-1 NA CASSQDGDPNTEAFF TGCGCCAGCAGCCAAGACGGGGATCCGAACACTGAAGCTTTCTTT
TRBJ2-1 NA TRBV14 TRBD2 CASSPRTSHNEQFF TGTGCCAGCAGCCCTAGGACTAGCCACAATGAGCAGTTCTTC
TRBJ1-5 NA TRBV11-2 TRBD1 CASSRITGTDNQPQHF TGTGCCAGCAGCCGAATCACCGGGACAGACAATCAGCCCCAGCATTTT
TRBJ1-2 NA TRBV29-1 NA CSVESGWGYTF TGCAGCGTTGAGTCCGGGTGGGGCTACACCTTC